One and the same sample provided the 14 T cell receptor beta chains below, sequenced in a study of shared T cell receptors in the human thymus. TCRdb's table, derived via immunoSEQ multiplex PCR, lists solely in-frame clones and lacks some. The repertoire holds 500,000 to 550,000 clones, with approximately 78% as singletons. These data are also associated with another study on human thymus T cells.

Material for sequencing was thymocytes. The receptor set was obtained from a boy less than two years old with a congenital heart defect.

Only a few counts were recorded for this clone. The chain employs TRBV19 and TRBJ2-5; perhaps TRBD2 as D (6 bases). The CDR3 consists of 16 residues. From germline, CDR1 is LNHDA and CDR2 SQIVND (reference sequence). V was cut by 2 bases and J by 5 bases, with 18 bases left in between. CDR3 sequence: CASSITPDSRGETQYF. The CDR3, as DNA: TGTGCCAGTAGTATAACCCCTGACAGTCGGGGGGAGACCCAGTACTTC. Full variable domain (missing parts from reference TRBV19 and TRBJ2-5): DGGITQSPKYLFRKEGQNVTLSCEQNLNHDAMYWYRQDPGQGLRLIYYSQIVNDFQKGDIAEGYSVSREKKESFPLTVTSAQKNPTAFYLCASSITPDSRGETQYFGPGTRLLVL.

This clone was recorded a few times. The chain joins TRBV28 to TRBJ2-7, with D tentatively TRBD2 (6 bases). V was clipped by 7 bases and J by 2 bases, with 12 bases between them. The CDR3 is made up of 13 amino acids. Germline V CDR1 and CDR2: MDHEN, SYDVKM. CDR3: CASTRTGAYEQYF. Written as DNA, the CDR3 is TGTGCCAGCACCCGGACGGGAGCCTACGAGCAGTACTTC.

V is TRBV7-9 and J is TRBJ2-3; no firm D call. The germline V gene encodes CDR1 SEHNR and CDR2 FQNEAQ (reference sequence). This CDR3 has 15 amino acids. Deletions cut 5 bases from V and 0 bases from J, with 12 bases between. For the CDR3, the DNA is TGTGCCAGCAGCCCCCGACTGATGAGCACAGATACGCAGTATTTT. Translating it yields CASSPRLMSTDTQYF.

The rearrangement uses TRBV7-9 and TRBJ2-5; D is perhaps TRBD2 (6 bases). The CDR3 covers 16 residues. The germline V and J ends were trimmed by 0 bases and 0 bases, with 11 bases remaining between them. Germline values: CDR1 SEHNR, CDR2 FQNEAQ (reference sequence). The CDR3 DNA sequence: TGTGCCAGCAGCTTAGCCCAGCGGGTGTACCAAGAGACCCAGTACTTC. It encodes CASSLAQRVYQETQYF. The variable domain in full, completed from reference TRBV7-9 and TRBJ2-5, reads DTGVSQNPRHKITKRGQNVTFRCDPISEHNRLYWYRQTLGQGPEFLTYFQNEAQLEKSRLLSDRFSAERPKGSFSTLEIQRTEQGDSAMYLCASSLAQRVYQETQYFGPGTRLLVL.

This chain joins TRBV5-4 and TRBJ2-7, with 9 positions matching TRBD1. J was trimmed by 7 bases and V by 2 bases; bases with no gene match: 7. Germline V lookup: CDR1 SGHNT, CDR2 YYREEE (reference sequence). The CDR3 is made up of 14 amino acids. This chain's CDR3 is CASSFRGTGSEQYF. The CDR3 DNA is TGTGCCAGCAGCTTCCGAGGGACAGGGAGTGAGCAGTACTTC.

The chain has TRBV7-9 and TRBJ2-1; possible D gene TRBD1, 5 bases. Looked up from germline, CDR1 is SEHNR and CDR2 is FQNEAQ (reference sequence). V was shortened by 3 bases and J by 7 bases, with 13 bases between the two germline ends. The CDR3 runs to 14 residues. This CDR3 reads CASSFRAGRNEQFF. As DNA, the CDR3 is TGTGCCAGCAGCTTCAGGGCTGGACGGAATGAGCAGTTCTTC.

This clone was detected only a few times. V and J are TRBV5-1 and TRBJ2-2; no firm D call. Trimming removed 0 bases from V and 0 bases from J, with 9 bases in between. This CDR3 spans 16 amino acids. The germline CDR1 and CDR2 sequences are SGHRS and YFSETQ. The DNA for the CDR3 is TGCGCCAGCAGCTTGGTCCTATTAACGAACACCGGGGAGCTGTTTTTT. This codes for CASSLVLLTNTGELFF.

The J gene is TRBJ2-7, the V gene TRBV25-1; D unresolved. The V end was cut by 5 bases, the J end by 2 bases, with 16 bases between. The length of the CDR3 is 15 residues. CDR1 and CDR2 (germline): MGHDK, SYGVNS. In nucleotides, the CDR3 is TGTGCCAGCAGTTTCGCCTCGCCCAGCGCCTACGAGCAGTACTTC. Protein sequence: CASSFASPSAYEQYF.

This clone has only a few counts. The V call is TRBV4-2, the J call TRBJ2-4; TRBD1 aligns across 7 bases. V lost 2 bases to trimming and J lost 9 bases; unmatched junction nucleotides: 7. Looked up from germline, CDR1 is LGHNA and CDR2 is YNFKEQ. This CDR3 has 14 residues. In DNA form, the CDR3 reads TGTGCCAGCAGCCAATTACAGGGGACGGGCATTCAGTACTTC. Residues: CASSQLQGTGIQYF.

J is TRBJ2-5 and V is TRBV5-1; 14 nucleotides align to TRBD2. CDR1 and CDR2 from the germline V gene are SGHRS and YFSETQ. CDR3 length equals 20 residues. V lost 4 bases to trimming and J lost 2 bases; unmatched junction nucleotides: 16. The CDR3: CASSEGRLAGGEVKQETQYF. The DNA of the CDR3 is TGCGCCAGCAGCGAGGGGCGACTAGCGGGAGGGGAGGTTAAGCAAGAGACCCAGTACTTC.

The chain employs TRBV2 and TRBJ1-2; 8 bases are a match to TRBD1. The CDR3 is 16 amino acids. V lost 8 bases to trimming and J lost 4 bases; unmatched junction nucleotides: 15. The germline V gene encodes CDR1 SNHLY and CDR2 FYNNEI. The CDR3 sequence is CASDLGQGQGLYGYTF. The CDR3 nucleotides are TGTGCCAGCGATCTGGGTCAAGGACAGGGTCTCTATGGCTACACCTTC.

Here the CDR3 reads CAWIIQGGSGRNEQYF. The CDR3 DNA reads TGTGCCTGGATCATACAGGGAGGTAGCGGGAGAAACGAGCAGTACTTC. The rearrangement links TRBV30 to TRBJ2-7, with 9 bases fitting TRBD2. Per germline, CDR1 GTSNPN and CDR2 SVGIG (reference sequence). J was trimmed by 5 bases and V by 4 bases; bases with no gene match: 15. The length of the CDR3 is 16 residues.

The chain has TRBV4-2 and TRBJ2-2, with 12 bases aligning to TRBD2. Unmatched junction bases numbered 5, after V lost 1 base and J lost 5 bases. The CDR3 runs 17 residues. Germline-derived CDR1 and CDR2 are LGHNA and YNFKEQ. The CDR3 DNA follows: TGTGCCAGCAGCCAAGTGACTAGCGGGAGTTGTACCGGGGAGCTGTTTTTT. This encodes CASSQVTSGSCTGELFF.

The CDR3 reads CAIRPGLHTDTQYF. The CDR3 DNA sequence: TGTGCCATCAGACCGGGACTTCACACAGATACGCAGTATTTT. The V gene is TRBV10-3, the J gene TRBJ2-3, with a tentative D call TRBD2 (6 bases). The CDR3 is 14 amino acids. V was clipped by 6 bases and J by 2 bases, with 12 bases between them. CDR1 is ENHRY and CDR2 is SYGVKD in the germline V gene.